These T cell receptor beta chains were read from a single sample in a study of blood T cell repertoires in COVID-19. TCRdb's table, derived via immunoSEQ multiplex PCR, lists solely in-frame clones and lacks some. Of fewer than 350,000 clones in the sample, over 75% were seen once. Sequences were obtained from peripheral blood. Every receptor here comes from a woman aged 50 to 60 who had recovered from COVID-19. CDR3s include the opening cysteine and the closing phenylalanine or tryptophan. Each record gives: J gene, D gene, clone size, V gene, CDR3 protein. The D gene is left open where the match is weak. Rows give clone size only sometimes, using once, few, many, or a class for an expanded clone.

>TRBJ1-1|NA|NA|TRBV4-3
CASSQDLGALNTEAFF
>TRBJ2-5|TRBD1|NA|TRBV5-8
CASSLAGTGRFAETQYF
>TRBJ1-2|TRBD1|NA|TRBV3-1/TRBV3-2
CASSDRGQGYTF
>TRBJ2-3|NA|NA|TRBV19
CASSIARVSGDTQYF
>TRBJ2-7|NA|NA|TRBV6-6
CASNRLGAGKNYEQYF
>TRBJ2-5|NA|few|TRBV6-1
CASSGRRTENQETQYF
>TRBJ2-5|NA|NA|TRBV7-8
CASSPGWGSGKETQYF
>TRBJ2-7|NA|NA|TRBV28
CASNPGTNYEQYF
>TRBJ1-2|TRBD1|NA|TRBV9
CASSSRQGDTGGYTF
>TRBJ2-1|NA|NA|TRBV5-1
CASSLSPPDSNEQFF
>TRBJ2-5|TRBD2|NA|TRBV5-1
CASSLEVSGGAHWETQYF
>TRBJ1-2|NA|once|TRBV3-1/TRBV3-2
CASSRAGAYGYTF
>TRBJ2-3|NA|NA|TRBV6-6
CASSQSTDTQYF
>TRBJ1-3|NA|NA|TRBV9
CASSADWQRNTIYF
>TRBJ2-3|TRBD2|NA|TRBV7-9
CASSRPSGTSTDTQYF
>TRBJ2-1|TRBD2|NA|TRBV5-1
CASSLRGTSGSGEQFF
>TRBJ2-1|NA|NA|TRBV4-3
CASSQTDSFNEQFF
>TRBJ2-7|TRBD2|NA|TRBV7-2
CASSQGLAGSGVEQYF
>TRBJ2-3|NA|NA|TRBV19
CASSIGGGTDTQYF
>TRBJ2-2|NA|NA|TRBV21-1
CASCSTGKNTGELFF
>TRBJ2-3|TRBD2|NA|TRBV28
CASIPGLEVDTQYF
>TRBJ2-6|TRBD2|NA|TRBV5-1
CASKRTSGSSGANVLTF
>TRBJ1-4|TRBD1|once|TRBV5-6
CASSLGTGMREKLFF
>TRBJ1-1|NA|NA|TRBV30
CAWSVEGRYTEAFF
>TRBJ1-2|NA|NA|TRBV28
CASINQGSWGYTF
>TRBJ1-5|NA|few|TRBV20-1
CSASTAYSNQPQHF
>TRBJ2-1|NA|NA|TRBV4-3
CASSHLNEQFF
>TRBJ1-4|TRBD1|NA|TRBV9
CASSPRTGGGEKLFF
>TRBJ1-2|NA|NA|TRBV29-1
CSVRLMTGANYGYTF
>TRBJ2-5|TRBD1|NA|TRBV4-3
CASSIRQGPGETQYF
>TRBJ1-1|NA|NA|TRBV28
CASSLSTLGGAFF
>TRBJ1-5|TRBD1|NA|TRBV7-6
CASSSGTGRGQPQHF
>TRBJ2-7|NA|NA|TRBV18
CASSPDTSVTYEQYF
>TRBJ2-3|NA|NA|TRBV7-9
CASSPASSDTQYF
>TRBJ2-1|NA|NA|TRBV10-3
CAISPVDTNNEQFF
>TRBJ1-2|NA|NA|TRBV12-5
CASGYLGETGYTF
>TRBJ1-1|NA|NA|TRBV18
CASSQSGGVGTEAFF
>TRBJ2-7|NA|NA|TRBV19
CASQATSGSFYEQYF
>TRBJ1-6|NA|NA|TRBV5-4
CASSSGEAGEGSPLHF
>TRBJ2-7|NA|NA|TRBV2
CASSAGTKNYEQYF
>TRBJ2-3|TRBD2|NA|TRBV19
CASSTPGLAAADTQYF
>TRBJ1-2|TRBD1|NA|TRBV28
CASSPVPSRGRLGYTF
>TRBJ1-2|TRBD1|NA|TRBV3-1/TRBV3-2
CASSQEQGHYGYTF
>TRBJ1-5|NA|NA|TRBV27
CASSPRGDQPQHF
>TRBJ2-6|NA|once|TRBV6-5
CASGRQRSGANVLTF
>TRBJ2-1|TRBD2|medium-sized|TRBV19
CASSVTSGDYNEQFF
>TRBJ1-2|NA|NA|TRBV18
CASSPDGNYGYTF
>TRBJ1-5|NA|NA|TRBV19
CASSIVAGAHGSNQPQHF
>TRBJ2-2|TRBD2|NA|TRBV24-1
CATSSLAGADTGELFF
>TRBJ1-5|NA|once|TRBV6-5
CASSYRGNQPQHF
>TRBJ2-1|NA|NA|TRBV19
CASSVAWSSYNEQFF
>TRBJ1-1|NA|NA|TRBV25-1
CASSAPGAPTKNTEAFF
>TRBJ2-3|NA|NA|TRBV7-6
CASSSGLEADTQYF
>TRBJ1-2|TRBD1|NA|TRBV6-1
CASSEQGVKDGYTF
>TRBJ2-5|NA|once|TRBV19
CASSIGSGDSETQYF
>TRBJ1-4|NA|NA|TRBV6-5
CASSYSGSQGNEKLFF